These T cell receptor beta chains were read from a single sample in a study of blood T cell repertoires in COVID-19. Measured with immunoSEQ multiplex PCR; TCRdb has only the in-frame clones, and not every one. The repertoire holds 35,000 to 50,000 clones, with about nine tenths as singletons. Sequencing input: peripheral blood. Source of these receptors: a man aged 55-75 years with active COVID-19. Each CDR3 is given with its conserved first and last residue. Each record gives: CDR3 DNA, CDR3 protein, D gene, J gene, clone size, V gene. D genes are given only for firm matches. Only part of the rows carry a size: once, few, many, or a class if the clone is expanded.

CDR3 DNA: TGCGCCAGCAGCCCGGGACAGGGGGCCCGTCAGAACACTGAAGCTTTCTTT
CDR3 protein: CASSPGQGARQNTEAFF
D gene: TRBD1
J gene: TRBJ1-1
clone size: few
V gene: TRBV5-1

CDR3 DNA: TGTGCCAGCAGTTTATCACCGGGACTAGCGGGAGGCTACGAGCAGTACTTC
CDR3 protein: CASSLSPGLAGGYEQYF
D gene: TRBD2
J gene: TRBJ2-7
clone size: -
V gene: TRBV28

CDR3 DNA: TGTGCCAGCAGTTTATACGGGACAGTAAGCTACGAGCAGTACTTC
CDR3 protein: CASSLYGTVSYEQYF
D gene: TRBD1
J gene: TRBJ2-7
clone size: -
V gene: TRBV27

CDR3 DNA: TGCGCCAGCAGCATGGAACCCGACTTACTCTATGGCTACACCTTC
CDR3 protein: CASSMEPDLLYGYTF
D gene: -
J gene: TRBJ1-2
clone size: -
V gene: TRBV5-1

CDR3 DNA: TGTGCCAGCAGCTTAGGAGGAAGCAGGGGTTTAGCCTACGAGCAGTACTTC
CDR3 protein: CASSLGGSRGLAYEQYF
D gene: -
J gene: TRBJ2-7
clone size: -
V gene: TRBV7-9

CDR3 DNA: TGTGCCAGCAGTCTTACCTCTGAAACAGGGTCTTCATTAGACGAGCAGTACTTC
CDR3 protein: CASSLTSETGSSLDEQYF
D gene: -
J gene: TRBJ2-7
clone size: -
V gene: TRBV3-1/TRBV3-2

CDR3 DNA: TGTGCCAGTAGTATCCCGGGGGGGAACTATGGCTACACCTTC
CDR3 protein: CASSIPGGNYGYTF
D gene: -
J gene: TRBJ1-2
clone size: -
V gene: TRBV19

CDR3 DNA: TGCGCCAGCAGCTTGGGGGCAGCGGGGATAGCCGGGGAGCTGTTTTTT
CDR3 protein: CASSLGAAGIAGELFF
D gene: TRBD2
J gene: TRBJ2-2
clone size: -
V gene: TRBV5-1

CDR3 DNA: TGCAGTGCTTACTCAGGGACTGAAGCTTTCTTT
CDR3 protein: CSAYSGTEAFF
D gene: -
J gene: TRBJ1-1
clone size: -
V gene: TRBV20-1

CDR3 DNA: TGTGCCACCAGTGACTCCACTAGCGGGAGCGAGAATGAGCAGTTCTTC
CDR3 protein: CATSDSTSGSENEQFF
D gene: TRBD2
J gene: TRBJ2-1
clone size: -
V gene: TRBV24-1

CDR3 DNA: TGTGCCAGCAGCTCCGGGACAGGAAACTATGGCTACACCTTC
CDR3 protein: CASSSGTGNYGYTF
D gene: TRBD1
J gene: TRBJ1-2
clone size: -
V gene: TRBV7-3

CDR3 DNA: TGTGCCAGTAGCAGGACTAGCGGGGGGGCTTTCTACAATGAGCAGTTCTTC
CDR3 protein: CASSRTSGGAFYNEQFF
D gene: TRBD2
J gene: TRBJ2-1
clone size: -
V gene: TRBV19

CDR3 DNA: TGCAGTGCATCAAGGGGGTACGAGCAGTACTTC
CDR3 protein: CSASRGYEQYF
D gene: -
J gene: TRBJ2-7
clone size: -
V gene: TRBV20-1

CDR3 DNA: TGCGCCAGCAGCCAGGACAGGGGGGGTGGCTACACCTTC
CDR3 protein: CASSQDRGGGYTF
D gene: TRBD1
J gene: TRBJ1-2
clone size: -
V gene: TRBV4-3

CDR3 DNA: TGTGCCAGCTGCTCCGGGACAGGGTCCTCCGAGCAGTACTTC
CDR3 protein: CASCSGTGSSEQYF
D gene: TRBD1
J gene: TRBJ2-7
clone size: -
V gene: TRBV5-5

CDR3 DNA: TGTGCCAGCAGCACTTCAGGGGGCGCCGGTGAAAAACTGTTTTTT
CDR3 protein: CASSTSGGAGEKLFF
D gene: TRBD1
J gene: TRBJ1-4
clone size: few
V gene: TRBV7-8

CDR3 DNA: TGTGCCACCAGCACCTGGGGAGCGGGGGGGCAAGAGACCCAGTACTTC
CDR3 protein: CATSTWGAGGQETQYF
D gene: TRBD2
J gene: TRBJ2-5
clone size: -
V gene: TRBV15

CDR3 DNA: TGTGCCAGCAGCTTAGGGCGGGGGGCCTACAATGAGCAGTTCTTC
CDR3 protein: CASSLGRGAYNEQFF
D gene: TRBD2
J gene: TRBJ2-1
clone size: -
V gene: TRBV7-2

CDR3 DNA: TGTGCCAGCAGTCCCTTAGGACAGGACGGTACCTACAATGAGCAGTTCTTC
CDR3 protein: CASSPLGQDGTYNEQFF
D gene: TRBD1
J gene: TRBJ2-1
clone size: -
V gene: TRBV27

CDR3 DNA: TGCAGTGCTAGTTCGGTCTACGAGCAGTACTTC
CDR3 protein: CSASSVYEQYF
D gene: -
J gene: TRBJ2-7
clone size: -
V gene: TRBV20-1

CDR3 DNA: TGTGCCAGCAGCACCTCCGGCGGTACGCAGTATTTT
CDR3 protein: CASSTSGGTQYF
D gene: -
J gene: TRBJ2-3
clone size: -
V gene: TRBV7-9

CDR3 DNA: TGCGCCAGCAGCCAAAACCCGAGCTCCTACAATGAGCAGTTCTTC
CDR3 protein: CASSQNPSSYNEQFF
D gene: -
J gene: TRBJ2-1
clone size: -
V gene: TRBV4-1